The rows below give T cell receptor beta chains drawn from one sample of a study of CD8+ T cells in alopecia areata. TCRdb keeps only in-frame clones here, not all; method: immunoSEQ multiplex PCR. Of 90,000 to 130,000 clones in the sample, about three fifths were seen once. The sample in question was CD8+ T cells sorted from blood, obtained at week 24, from a patient treated with tofacitinib. The receptors were sampled from a human donor with alopecia areata. The CDR3 runs from the conserved cysteine through the conserved F or W. The D gene is left open where the match is weak. A clone size is listed for some rows: how often the clone was seen (once, few, many), or a class if it is expanded.

TRBV10-3	TRBJ1-2	.	.	TGTGCCATCAGTGAGTCCGATTATGGCTACACCTTC	CAISESDYGYTF
TRBV2	TRBJ1-2	.	.	TGTGCCAGCAGTGAAGCGCGGAGGGGCGATGGCGGCTACACCTTC	CASSEARRGDGGYTF
TRBV14	TRBJ2-7	.	.	TGTGCCAGCAGCCAAGGTGGACCACGGCAGAGCTCCTACGAGCAGTACTTC	CASSQGGPRQSSYEQYF
TRBV6-1	TRBJ2-7	.	.	TGTGCCAGCAGTGAAGGGGTCGGATCCCTGGACGAGCAGTACTTC	CASSEGVGSLDEQYF
TRBV14	TRBJ1-4	.	many	TGTGCCAGCAGCCATCACACCGGAGGTAGCGGGGAAAAACTGTTTTTT	CASSHHTGGSGEKLFF
TRBV7-6	TRBJ1-1	.	.	TGTGCCAGCAGCGTAGATTTGGGCGGCACTGAAGCTTTCTTT	CASSVDLGGTEAFF
TRBV13	TRBJ2-5	.	.	TGTGCCAGCAGCCCCGGGATTCAAGAGACCCAGTACTTC	CASSPGIQETQYF
TRBV10-3	TRBJ1-2	.	.	TGTGCCATCAGTGGGGAGAACAACTATGGCTACACCTTC	CAISGENNYGYTF
TRBV4-2	TRBJ1-1	.	.	TGTGCCTCCTCATGGGAGGACACTGAAGCTTTCTTT	CASSWEDTEAFF
TRBV5-1	TRBJ1-2	TRBD1	.	TGCGCCAGTACTAGACAGGGGGCGATGGATGGCTACACCTTC	CASTRQGAMDGYTF
TRBV4-2	TRBJ2-2	.	medium-sized	TGTGCCAGCAGCCAAGAAATGGACACCGGGGAGCTGTTTTTT	CASSQEMDTGELFF
TRBV5-6	TRBJ1-1	.	few	TGTGCCAGCAGCTTGGCCGTAGCTGAAGCTTTCTTT	CASSLAVAEAFF
TRBV29-1	TRBJ2-2	TRBD2	.	TGCAGCGTTGAAGATCGATCGGGACTAGCTGGCACCGGGGAGCTGTTTTTT	CSVEDRSGLAGTGELFF
TRBV29-1	TRBJ2-7	TRBD1	.	TGCAGCGTGCTGACAGGGTCTTTCTACGAGCAGTACTTC	CSVLTGSFYEQYF
TRBV6-6	TRBJ2-1	.	few	TGTGCCAGCAGCCTCGGGGGCAACAACAATGAGCAGTTCTTC	CASSLGGNNNEQFF
TRBV30	TRBJ2-7	.	.	TGTGCCTGGAGCCTCCCCTCCTACGAGCAGTACTTC	CAWSLPSYEQYF
TRBV21-1	TRBJ2-1	.	few	TGTGCCACAGGCCCGGACAGGGGGATGGAGGAGCAGTTCTTC	CATGPDRGMEEQFF
TRBV2	TRBJ2-7	TRBD2	few	TGTGCCACCCTTAGCGGGGAGGACTACGAGCAGTACTTC	CATLSGEDYEQYF
TRBV11-2	TRBJ1-1	.	few	TGTGCCAGCAGCCCGGGGTTGTTGGGCACTGAAGCTTTCTTT	CASSPGLLGTEAFF
TRBV30	TRBJ1-5	TRBD1	.	TGTGCCTGGTTGTCATCCGGGACAGGGGGTGCATGGTGCAATCAGCCCCAGCATTTT	CAWLSSGTGGAWCNQPQHF
TRBV7-9	TRBJ2-7	.	.	TGTGCCAGCAGCTTAGGGCAGGGAGACGAGCAGTACTTC	CASSLGQGDEQYF
TRBV6-5	TRBJ1-2	.	.	TGTGCCAGCAGGGTAACAGGGAGCTATGGCTACACCTTC	CASRVTGSYGYTF
TRBV11-2	TRBJ1-2	.	.	TGTGCCAGCAGCCCCTCGACCGGGAGCGATGGCTACACCTTC	CASSPSTGSDGYTF
TRBV5-1	TRBJ1-1	TRBD1	.	TGCGCCAGCAGCGGGACAGGGAGCACTGAAGCTTTCTTT	CASSGTGSTEAFF
TRBV29-1	TRBJ1-2	.	once	TGCAGCGTTGAAAGCAGGGAAAAGGACGCCTACACCTTC	CSVESREKDAYTF
TRBV13	TRBJ2-7	.	.	TGTGCCAGCAGCCCGGAGAGGGGCGAGCAGTACTTC	CASSPERGEQYF
TRBV7-9	TRBJ2-5	.	.	TGTGCCAGCAGCCCGACGGACCCGCGCGAGACCCAGTACTTC	CASSPTDPRETQYF
TRBV6-5	TRBJ1-5	.	.	TGTGCCAGCAGTTACGGAGACCATGAGCATTTT	CASSYGDHEHF
TRBV27	TRBJ1-5	.	few	TGTGCCAGCAGTTTCGGGGGGCTTAGCAATCAGCCCCAGCATTTT	CASSFGGLSNQPQHF
TRBV7-9	TRBJ1-1	.	few	TGTGCCAGCAGCACGACGAGGGGTGAAGCTTTCTTT	CASSTTRGEAFF
TRBV6-5	TRBJ2-7	TRBD1	.	TGTGCCAGCAGTTACTCGTGGACAGGGGAAACCTACGAGCAGTACTTC	CASSYSWTGETYEQYF
TRBV30	TRBJ2-7	.	.	TGTGCCTGGAGTGCCGGGACTCTGTACGAGCAGTACTTC	CAWSAGTLYEQYF
TRBV7-9	TRBJ1-2	.	once	TGTGCCAGCAGTGGTACAGGGATCAACTATGGCTACACCTTC	CASSGTGINYGYTF
TRBV7-9	TRBJ2-1	TRBD1	.	TGTGCCAGCAGCTTAGGGGGACAGCCCGAGCAGTTCTTC	CASSLGGQPEQFF
TRBV27	TRBJ2-3	.	.	TGTGCCAGCAGTTTTCGCGTCCCGGCAGATACGCAGTATTTT	CASSFRVPADTQYF
TRBV19	TRBJ2-2	TRBD2	.	TGTGCCAGTAACCCCCTCCGGGGGGGGGTAGTCGGGGAGCTGTTTTTT	CASNPLRGGVVGELFF
TRBV30	TRBJ2-2	.	.	TGTGCCTGGAGGGACAACTCGAAGGCGATACACGGGGAGCTGTTTTTT	CAWRDNSKAIHGELFF
TRBV6-5	TRBJ2-2	TRBD2	.	TGTGCCAGCAGGCCCGGGGGGGCTGATGCCGGGGAGCTGTTTTTT	CASRPGGADAGELFF
TRBV7-9	TRBJ1-1	.	once	TGTGCCAGCCTCGGCAGAATTAACACTGAAGCTTTCTTT	CASLGRINTEAFF
TRBV29-1	TRBJ1-1	.	.	TGCAGCGTAAGGGGGGCTGAAGCTTTCTTT	CSVRGAEAFF
TRBV30	TRBJ2-6	.	.	TGTGCCTGGAGTGTAGGGTACAGCGGCTCTGGGGCCAACGTCCTGACTTTC	CAWSVGYSGSGANVLTF
TRBV29-1	TRBJ2-7	TRBD1	.	TGCAGCGTTTTGACAGGGGCCAACGAGCAGTACTTC	CSVLTGANEQYF
TRBV30	TRBJ1-1	.	.	TGTGCCTGGAGTATGAACACTGAAGCTTTCTTT	CAWSMNTEAFF
TRBV2	TRBJ2-5	TRBD2	few	TGTGCCAGCTTCTCCATAGCGGGGGGCCAAGAGACCCAGTACTTC	CASFSIAGGQETQYF
TRBV27	TRBJ2-5	.	.	TGTGCCACCTCACTAGGAGAGACCCAGTACTTC	CATSLGETQYF
TRBV19	TRBJ2-1	.	.	TGTGCCAGTAGTATAATGGGGGTCTCCTACAATGAGCAGTTCTTC	CASSIMGVSYNEQFF
TRBV9	TRBJ2-7	.	.	TGTGCCAGCAGCGTAGGAGACTACGAGCAGTACTTC	CASSVGDYEQYF
TRBV15	TRBJ1-6	TRBD1	.	TGTGCCACCAGCAGGACGACAGGGAGCAGTTCACCCCTCCACTTT	CATSRTTGSSSPLHF
TRBV9	TRBJ2-7	.	.	TGTGCCAGCAGCGTATGGGACGATAACGAGCAGTACTTC	CASSVWDDNEQYF
TRBV29-1	TRBJ2-1	.	.	TGCAGCGTTGAAGGTAGTAATGAGCAGTTCTTC	CSVEGSNEQFF
TRBV2	TRBJ2-3	.	.	TGTGCCAGCAGTGCCCTAAACGCAGATACGCAGTATTTT	CASSALNADTQYF
TRBV29-1	TRBJ2-5	TRBD2	few	TGCAGCGTTCCCCGGGGGAGGGCCGGGGAGACCCAGTACTTC	CSVPRGRAGETQYF
TRBV13	TRBJ2-3	TRBD2	.	TGTGCCAGCAGCATCGCTGGACTAGCTCACACAGATACGCAGTATTTT	CASSIAGLAHTDTQYF
TRBV19	TRBJ1-1	TRBD1	few	TGTGCCAGTAGTATAGGGAGGGGGCCGGACACTGAAGCTTTCTTT	CASSIGRGPDTEAFF
TRBV27	TRBJ2-3	.	.	TGTGCCAGCAGGGCGCCAGATACGCAGTATTTT	CASRAPDTQYF
TRBV30	TRBJ2-1	TRBD2	few	TGTGCCTGGAGTGCCGGGGGGTCCTACAATGAGCAGTTCTTC	CAWSAGGSYNEQFF